Shown below are 3 T cell receptor beta chains from a single sample sequenced in a study of early stage breast cancer tumors. The method was immunoSEQ multiplex PCR; TCRdb's version includes in-frame clones alone and lacks a portion of them. The sample includes tens of thousands of clones, 85% to 95% of them seen just once. Sequencing input: blood. Source of these receptors: a person aged 70 to 85 with breast cancer.

This clone was counted a single time. This rearrangement joins TRBV9 to TRBJ2-4; tentative D call: TRBD1 (5 bases). Germline V gene lookup returns CDR1 SGDLS and CDR2 YYNGEE. The length of the CDR3 is 15 residues. Between the trimmed V and J ends, which lost 0 bases and 3 bases, there was a span of 10 bases. For the CDR3, the DNA is TGTGCCAGCAGCGTAGCTGTGGGGCGCAAAAACATTCAGTACTTC. Its protein is CASSVAVGRKNIQYF.

The chain recombines TRBV18 with TRBJ2-3; D perhaps matches TRBD2 (6 bases). The CDR3 covers 15 residues. Trimming took 6 bases from V and 0 from J, leaving 13 bases between them. CDR1 KGHSH and CDR2 LQKENI come from the germline V gene. CDR3 DNA: TGTGCCAGCTCCGCCCGGGAGTGGAGCACAGATACGCAGTATTTT. Translating gives CASSAREWSTDTQYF.

This chain joins TRBV7-2 and TRBJ1-3; 10 bases fit TRBD1. The CDR3 runs to 15 residues. The trim removed 5 bases at V and 5 bases at J, leaving 6 bases unmatched. Germline CDR1 and CDR2: SGHTA and FQGNSA. The CDR3 here is CASSVDRGQRNTIYF. In DNA, the CDR3 is TGTGCCAGCAGCGTCGACAGGGGGCAGAGAAACACCATATATTTT. Combining the CDR3 with reference TRBV7-2 and TRBJ1-3 gives the whole variable domain GAGVSQSPSNKVTEKGKDVELRCDPISGHTALYWYRQSLGQGLEFLIYFQGNSAPDKSGLPSDRFSAERTGGSVSTLTIQRTQQEDSAVYLCASSVDRGQRNTIYFGEGSWLTVV.